A single sample is the source of the 32 T cell receptor beta chains below, sequenced in a study of graft-versus-host responses after intestinal transplantation. The antigens of these receptors remain unknown. Clones were read by immunoSEQ multiplex PCR, and TCRdb kept only the in-frame ones, dropping some. The repertoire holds about 94,000 clones, with over 75% as singletons. Material: unstimulated CD8+ T cells sorted from spleen or lymph node cells, obtained before intestinal transplant. These receptors were obtained from a human donor who received an intestinal transplant.

The chain carries TRBV4-3 and TRBJ1-5; D is perhaps TRBD1 (6 bases). V lost 4 bases and J 0 bases, leaving 10 bases between the germline ends. The CDR3 consists of 15 residues. Germline values: CDR1 LGHNA, CDR2 YSLEER. This chain's CDR3 is CASSPRQDSNQPQHF. The CDR3 DNA is TGCGCCAGCAGCCCCAGACAGGATAGCAATCAGCCCCAGCATTTT.

The rearrangement joins TRBV2 to TRBJ2-1; TRBD2 aligns across 7 bases. Germline lookup yields CDR1 SNHLY and CDR2 FYNNEI. The CDR3 runs 14 residues. With 5 bases clipped from V and 4 bases from J, the junction kept 5 bases outside the gene matches. CDR3 in amino acids: CASSLADSYNEQFF. In DNA form, the CDR3 reads TGTGCCAGCAGTCTAGCGGACTCATACAATGAGCAGTTCTTC.

This chain links TRBV28 with TRBJ2-1; 9 bases line up with TRBD2. V shed 11 bases, J shed 8 bases, and the junction held 10 bases outside the gene matches. The CDR3 covers 13 residues. Looked up from germline, CDR1 is MDHEN and CDR2 is SYDVKM. CDR3 amino acids: CASGTSSGDEQFF. The CDR3 DNA reads TGTGCCTCCGGGACTAGCAGTGGCGATGAGCAGTTCTTC.

The chain is built from TRBV5-4 and TRBJ1-4, with TRBD1 matching over 9 bases. The ends lost 3 bases at V and 6 bases at J; junction bases unmatched: 6. The CDR3 is made up of 15 amino acids. Germline CDR1 and CDR2: SGHNT and YYREEE (reference sequence). CDR3 residues: CASSSKWDRDEKLFF. As DNA, the CDR3 is TGTGCCAGCAGCTCTAAATGGGACAGGGATGAAAAACTGTTTTTT.

The chain carries TRBV7-3 and TRBJ2-1; 11 nucleotides align to TRBD2. Unmatched junction bases numbered 30, after V lost 5 bases and J lost 9 bases. This CDR3 contains 22 residues. The germline CDR1 and CDR2 sequences are SGHTA and FQGTGA. The CDR3 region has the DNA TGTGCCAGCAGCGCGACACTCAGGACTAGCGGGTCCAACCCGAAGTTTGGGCGTGAGCAGTTCTTC. Its protein is CASSATLRTSGSNPKFGREQFF.

The genes are TRBV7-9 and TRBJ2-1; 10 bases are a match to TRBD1. The junction had 3 bases not matched to a gene; V was cut back by 1 base and J by 0 bases. CDR3 length: 17 residues. Germline lookup yields CDR1 SEHNR and CDR2 FQNEAQ (reference sequence). CDR3 coding DNA: TGTGCCAGCAGCTTAGGTGGGACAGGGGCCTCCTACAATGAGCAGTTCTTC. Translating gives CASSLGGTGASYNEQFF.

The genes are TRBV6-1 and TRBJ1-4, with a tentative D call TRBD1 (6 bases). The germline V and J ends were trimmed by 2 bases and 2 bases, with 12 bases remaining between them. Germline V gene lookup returns CDR1 MNHNS and CDR2 SASEGT. There are 16 residues in the CDR3. This CDR3 is CASSEWGGETNEKLFF. In DNA, the CDR3 is TGTGCCAGCAGTGAATGGGGGGGCGAGACTAATGAAAAACTGTTTTTT.

The chain links TRBV27 to TRBJ2-5; TRBD1 is a possible D gene (5 bases). The germline V and J ends were trimmed by 4 bases and 4 bases, with 10 bases remaining between them. Germline V gene lookup returns CDR1 MNHEY and CDR2 SMNVEV (reference sequence). The CDR3 is 13 residues long. For the CDR3, the DNA is TGTGCCAGCAGTTCCCTTGGGGCAGAGACCCAGTACTTC. Protein: CASSSLGAETQYF.

The J gene is TRBJ1-5, the V gene TRBV9; D is undetermined. The V end was cut by 4 bases, the J end by 0 bases, with 11 bases between. The CDR3 runs 15 residues. Germline lookup yields CDR1 SGDLS and CDR2 YYNGEE. The CDR3 DNA follows: TGTGCCAGCAGCTCCGAGGGTAATAGCAATCAGCCCCAGCATTTT. This translates into CASSSEGNSNQPQHF. Based on the CDR3 plus reference TRBV9 and TRBJ1-5, the full variable domain is DSGVTQTPKHLITATGQRVTLRCSPRSGDLSVYWYQQSLDQGLQFLIQYYNGEERAKGNILERFSAQQFPDLHSELNLSSLELGDSALYFCASSSEGNSNQPQHFGDGTRLSIL.

This clone has only one observation. This chain joins TRBV6-5 and TRBJ2-1, with 9 bases that match TRBD2. The CDR3 consists of 16 residues. V shed 4 bases and J 4 bases; nucleotides not matched to a gene: 8. Germline-derived CDR1 and CDR2 are MNHEY and SVGAGI. The CDR3 region has the DNA TGTGCCAGCAGTTCTCCTCGGGCGGGAGGGTACAATGAGCAGTTCTTC. It encodes CASSSPRAGGYNEQFF.

This clone was found a few times. This rearrangement joins TRBV6-5 to TRBJ2-7; perhaps TRBD2 as D (6 bases). Trimming removed 2 bases from V and 5 bases from J, with 19 bases in between. Germline CDR1 and CDR2: MNHEY and SVGAGI. The CDR3 consists of 16 residues. CDR3 amino acids: CASSYSAGSQVDEQYF. In DNA form, the CDR3 reads TGTGCCAGCAGTTACAGTGCGGGGTCCCAGGTTGACGAGCAGTACTTC.

The chain joins TRBV19 to TRBJ1-2, with 7 bases that match TRBD1. This CDR3 region has 14 residues. The V and J ends lost 9 bases and 8 bases, in that order; junction bases with no gene match: 15. Germline CDR1 LNHDA, CDR2 SQIVND (reference sequence). CDR3: CASDWDSAGRGYTF. The DNA of the CDR3 is TGTGCCAGCGATTGGGACAGTGCAGGAAGGGGCTACACCTTC.

J is TRBJ2-1 and V is TRBV20-1; no definite D call. The germline CDR1 and CDR2 sequences are DFQATT and SNEGSKA (reference sequence). Trimming cost V 4 bases and J 6 bases, with 4 bases left between them. The CDR3 has 10 residues. In DNA, the CDR3 is TGCAGTGCTAAGCTCAATGAGCAGTTCTTC. It encodes CSAKLNEQFF.

This chain uses TRBV5-6 with TRBJ2-7, with D possibly TRBD2 on 6 matching bases. Germline V gene sequence: CDR1 SGHDT, CDR2 YYEEEE. The V gene lost 0 bases and the J gene lost 2 bases, with 15 bases spanning the gap. CDR3 length: 16 amino acids. CDR3 sequence: CASSLESAGFPYEQYF. The CDR3 nucleotides are TGTGCCAGCAGCTTGGAATCGGCGGGATTTCCCTACGAGCAGTACTTC.

The chain couples TRBV27 to TRBJ1-4; possibly TRBD1 for D (6 bases). The CDR3 loop spans 15 amino acids. CDR1 MNHEY and CDR2 SMNVEV come from the germline V gene (reference sequence). The V end was cut by 7 bases, the J end by 3 bases, with 15 bases between. In DNA form, the CDR3 reads TGTGCCAGCAAGGACAGTGAGGCTCCTAATGAAAAACTGTTTTTT. It translates to CASKDSEAPNEKLFF.

The chain employs TRBV7-2 and TRBJ2-7; 7 bases match TRBD1. The germline gives CDR1 SGHTA, CDR2 FQGNSA. The CDR3 is 14 amino acids. The V gene end was trimmed by 5 bases and the J gene end by 2 bases; junction bases not matched to a gene: 6. The CDR3: CASSRGTATYEQYF. CDR3 coding DNA: TGTGCCAGCAGCAGGGGGACAGCTACCTACGAGCAGTACTTC.

J is TRBJ2-7 and V is TRBV19; TRBD1 agrees at 12 bases. After removal of 5 bases from V and 6 bases from J, the junction contained 11 bases not matched to a gene. Per germline, CDR1 LNHDA and CDR2 SQIVND (reference sequence). The CDR3 has 16 residues. The CDR3 DNA is TGTGCCAGTAGTTCGGGGGGCGGGACAGGGGGCTTCGAGCAGTACTTC. It yields the protein CASSSGGGTGGFEQYF. Variable domain in full (rest from reference TRBV19 and TRBJ2-7): DGGITQSPKYLFRKEGQNVTLSCEQNLNHDAMYWYRQDPGQGLRLIYYSQIVNDFQKGDIAEGYSVSREKKESFPLTVTSAQKNPTAFYLCASSSGGGTGGFEQYFGPGTRLTVT.

The V and J genes are TRBV13 and TRBJ1-1; D may be TRBD1 (6 bases). The length of the CDR3 is 14 residues. V was shortened by 5 bases and J by 4 bases, with 14 bases between the two germline ends. Germline values: CDR1 PRHDT, CDR2 FYEKMQ (reference sequence). This CDR3 reads CASSTTGFGTEAFF. In DNA, the CDR3 is TGTGCCAGCAGCACAACAGGGTTCGGCACTGAAGCTTTCTTT.

This clone occurred once. The V call is TRBV7-9, the J call TRBJ1-6; 7 bases match TRBD1. The CDR3 spans 14 residues. With 5 bases clipped from V and 8 bases from J, the junction kept 6 bases outside the gene matches. The V gene's germline CDR1 is SEHNR and CDR2 FQNEAQ (reference sequence). CDR3 coding DNA: TGTGCCAGCAGCCGACAGGGTGGAGATTCACCCCTCCACTTT. It is translated as CASSRQGGDSPLHF.

This chain links TRBV27 with TRBJ2-2; D not certain. The germline gives CDR1 MNHEY, CDR2 SMNVEV (reference sequence). The CDR3 runs 12 residues. V shed 4 bases and J shed 8 bases, with 8 bases lying between them. DNA of the CDR3: TGTGCCAGCAGTTCCCCCTCTGGGGAGCTGTTTTTT. Translated: CASSSPSGELFF.

The chain recombines TRBV5-1 with TRBJ2-7; tentative D call: TRBD1 (5 bases). This CDR3 is built from 13 residues. CDR1 is SGHRS, CDR2 YFSETQ, per germline. V gave up 2 bases and J gave up 3 bases, with 9 bases separating them. The CDR3 DNA reads TGCGCCAGCAGCTTAAGGACAAACTACGAGCAGTACTTC. Residues: CASSLRTNYEQYF.

The chain links TRBV28 to TRBJ1-5; D gene ambiguous. Germline lookup yields CDR1 MDHEN and CDR2 SYDVKM. Deletions cut 8 bases from V and 8 bases from J, with 22 bases between. The CDR3 is 15 amino acids. This CDR3 is CASSEPEAFSEPQHF. In DNA, the CDR3 is TGTGCCAGCTCCGAACCAGAGGCCTTTTCGGAGCCCCAGCATTTT.

In its sample, this clone was seen once. V usage is TRBV28 and J usage is TRBJ2-7, with a tentative D call TRBD1 (5 bases). Trimming cost V 3 bases and J 0 bases, with 9 bases left between them. CDR3 length: 14 amino acids. CDR1 and CDR2 from the germline V gene are MDHEN and SYDVKM. CDR3 sequence: CASSLAQDSYEQYF. In DNA form, the CDR3 reads TGTGCCAGCAGTTTGGCACAGGACTCCTACGAGCAGTACTTC. The whole variable domain, remainder taken from reference TRBV28 and TRBJ2-7, is DVKVTQSSRYLVKRTGEKVFLECVQDMDHENMFWYRQDPGLGLRLIYFSYDVKMKEKGDIPEGYSVSREKKERFSLILESASTNQTSMYLCASSLAQDSYEQYFGPGTRLTVT.

The rearrangement links TRBV5-4 to TRBJ1-2; D possibly corresponds to TRBD1 (6 bases). CDR1 SGHNT and CDR2 YYREEE come from the germline V gene (reference sequence). The CDR3 has 15 amino acids. V lost 6 bases and J lost 2, with 17 bases in between. The CDR3 nucleotides read TGTGCCAGCACCCCGGAGGACAGCGGAAACTATGGCTACACCTTC. This encodes CASTPEDSGNYGYTF.

There are a few counts of this clone. This is likely a read error, given that the CDR3 carries no conserved phenylalanine or tryptophan at its end. No DNA is shown, since the ends of the CDR3 on it are uncertain; the CDR3 is the one TCRdb lists. The CDR3 loop reads CASSYTGQGATT. J is TRBJ1-1 and V is TRBV6-6; the listed D gene, TRBD1, was not tested against the DNA. The CDR3 contains 12 residues when both ends are counted. CDR1 and CDR2 (germline): MNHNY, SVGAGI (reference sequence).

This rearrangement joins TRBV16 to TRBJ2-7; D perhaps matches TRBD2 (6 bases). The germline CDR1 and CDR2 sequences are KGHSY and FQNENV. This CDR3 spans 14 amino acids. With 0 bases removed from V and 3 bases from J, the gap between germline ends came to 9 bases. CDR3 DNA: TGTGCCAGCAGCCAATCGGCGGGGATCTACGAGCAGTACTTC. This sequence encodes CASSQSAGIYEQYF.

The count of this clone is one. DNA for the CDR3: TGTGCCAGCAGTTTAGGGGACACTGAAGCTTTCTTT. Protein product: CASSLGDTEAFF. V and J are TRBV9 and TRBJ1-1; TRBD1 might be the D (5 bases). V lost 5 bases, J lost 3 bases, and 8 bases lay in between. Germline V gives CDR1 SGDLS, CDR2 YYNGEE. The CDR3 is 12 residues long.

As DNA, the CDR3 is TGCGCCAGCAGCCCCCGACTAGCGGGAGATCGGGGAGAGACCCAGTACTTC. Protein product: CASSPRLAGDRGETQYF. V is TRBV5-1 and J is TRBJ2-5; the match to TRBD2 covers 12 bases. Per the germline V gene, CDR1 is SGHRS and CDR2 is YFSETQ. V trimming: 4 bases; J trimming: 4 bases; junction bases outside the gene matches: 11. The CDR3 spans 17 residues.

The V gene is TRBV5-5, the J gene TRBJ2-7, with D possibly matching TRBD1 (5 bases). Germline V gives CDR1 SGHKS, CDR2 YYEKEE (reference sequence). The CDR3 covers 14 residues. The V end lost 0 bases, the J end lost 1 base, and 8 bases lay between the germline ends. The CDR3 here is CASSLDRSSYEQYF. The CDR3 DNA follows: TGTGCCAGCAGCTTGGACAGGTCTTCCTACGAGCAGTACTTC. The full variable domain, in which reference TRBV5-5 and TRBJ2-7 provide the parts outside the CDR3, is DAGVTQSPTHLIKTRGQQVTLRCSPISGHKSVSWYQQVLGQGPQFIFQYYEKEERGRGNFPDRFSARQFPNYSSELNVNALLLGDSALYLCASSLDRSSYEQYFGPGTRLTVT.

The V call is TRBV5-4, the J call TRBJ2-1; possibly TRBD2 for D (5 bases). Germline V lookup: CDR1 SGHNT, CDR2 YYREEE (reference sequence). The CDR3 extends over 16 amino acids. V dropped 4 bases and J dropped 3 bases, with 17 bases sitting between them. The CDR3 coding sequence is TGTGCCAGCAGCCCAATAGGAGGAAATTTCTACAATGAGCAGTTCTTC. It encodes CASSPIGGNFYNEQFF. Complete variable domain (other parts from reference TRBV5-4 and TRBJ2-1): ETGVTQSPTHLIKTRGQQVTLRCSSQSGHNTVSWYQQALGQGPQFIFQYYREEENGRGNFPPRFSGLQFPNYSSELNVNALELDDSALYLCASSPIGGNFYNEQFFGPGTRLTVL.

This chain joins TRBV6-6 and TRBJ2-1; D is uncertain. The CDR3 loop spans 12 amino acids. Germline CDR1 and CDR2: MNHNY and SVGAGI (reference sequence). The V gene lost 0 bases and the J gene lost 6 bases, with 3 bases spanning the gap. CDR3 sequence (DNA): TGTGCCAGCAGTTACTCCGGCAATGAGCAGTTCTTC. Protein: CASSYSGNEQFF.

The genes are TRBV15 and TRBJ2-1; 10 nucleotides line up with TRBD1. The CDR3 totals 16 residues. V was clipped by 0 bases and J by 5 bases; unmatched bases: 4. Germline CDR1 is LNHNV and CDR2 is YYDKDF (reference sequence). The CDR3 is CATSRESGTGDNEQFF. The CDR3 bases are TGTGCCACCAGCAGAGAATCCGGGACAGGGGACAATGAGCAGTTCTTC. Drawing the rest from reference TRBV15 and TRBJ2-1, the complete variable domain is DAMVIQNPRYQVTQFGKPVTLSCSQTLNHNVMYWYQQKSSQAPKLLFHYYDKDFNNEADTPDNFQSRRPNTSFCFLDIRSPGLGDTAMYLCATSRESGTGDNEQFFGPGTRLTVL.